These 18 T cell receptor beta chains were sequenced from one sample in a study of blood T cell repertoires in COVID-19. Sequenced by immunoSEQ multiplex PCR; TCRdb stores in-frame clones only, minus some. The sample lists approximately 100,000 clones, about 85% occurring once. Input material: peripheral blood. Every receptor here comes from a human donor in a cohort sampled during active COVID-19.

This rearrangement joins TRBV4-3 to TRBJ2-1; TRBD2 matches 9 bases. Trimming removed 0 bases from V and 7 bases from J; junction bases left unmatched: 4. The CDR3 length is 15 residues. Germline V CDR1 and CDR2: LGHNA, YSLEER. The CDR3: CASSQELAGTNEQFF. The CDR3 DNA is TGCGCCAGCAGCCAAGAACTAGCGGGCACGAATGAGCAGTTCTTC.

J is TRBJ2-7 and V is TRBV6-5; the D gene is possibly TRBD2 (6 bases). CDR3 length: 15 residues. CDR1 is MNHEY and CDR2 is SVGAGI in the germline V gene. V dropped 2 bases and J dropped 7 bases, with 18 bases sitting between them. The CDR3 DNA sequence: TGTGCCAGCAGTTACAGTTTGGGGGGAGCGGGTGAGCAGTACTTC. It codes for CASSYSLGGAGEQYF.

The chain is built from TRBV5-1 and TRBJ1-5; D is perhaps TRBD1 (5 bases). Trimming pared 0 bases from V and 4 bases from J, leaving 11 bases between. CDR3 length equals 15 residues. Germline CDR1 and CDR2: SGHRS and YFSETQ. In DNA, the CDR3 is TGCGCCAGCAGCTTGGCCGCAGGGTTAAATCAGCCCCAGCATTTT. The encoded protein is CASSLAAGLNQPQHF.

This clone appeared a few times. This chain links TRBV7-8 with TRBJ1-5, with unresolved D. Germline V lookup: CDR1 SGHVS, CDR2 FQNEAQ. The V end was cut by 2 bases, the J end by 8 bases, with 10 bases between. The CDR3 runs 13 residues. CDR3 loop: CASSLRRREPQHF. The CDR3 region has the DNA TGTGCCAGCAGCTTACGGAGGCGGGAGCCCCAGCATTTT. The full variable domain, completed using reference TRBV7-8 and TRBJ1-5, is GAGVSQSPRYKVAKRGQDVALRCDPISGHVSLFWYQQALGQGPEFLTYFQNEAQLDKSGLPSDRFFAERPEGSVSTLKIQRTQQEDSAVYLCASSLRRREPQHFGDGTRLSIL.

V gene TRBV28 combines with J gene TRBJ2-7; maybe TRBD2 (6 bases). Trimming took 4 bases from V and 0 from J, leaving 13 bases between them. The CDR3 is 15 residues long. The V gene's germline CDR1 is MDHEN and CDR2 SYDVKM. CDR3 nucleotide sequence: TGTGCCAGCAGTTCGGGAGCTCTACACTCCTACGAGCAGTACTTC. This codes for CASSSGALHSYEQYF.

The chain couples TRBV12-5 to TRBJ2-5; a possible D gene is TRBD2 (6 bases). Germline V gene lookup returns CDR1 LGHNT and CDR2 FRNRAP. The CDR3 runs to 13 residues. The ends were cut back, 4 bases at V and 5 bases at J, with 11 bases in the middle. The CDR3 spells CASGSGAVETQYF. The CDR3 coding sequence is TGTGCTAGTGGTTCGGGAGCTGTTGAGACCCAGTACTTC. Full variable domain (rest looked up from reference TRBV12-5 and TRBJ2-5): DARVTQTPRHKVTEMGQEVTMRCQPILGHNTVFWYRQTMMQGLELLAYFRNRAPLDDSGMPKDRFSAEMPDATLATLKIQPSEPRDSAVYFCASGSGAVETQYFGPGTRLLVL.

This clone was seen only a few times. The chain carries TRBV12-5 and TRBJ1-1; D is uncertain. CDR3 length: 11 residues. Germline CDR1 and CDR2: LGHNT and FRNRAP. Trimming pared 0 bases from V and 10 bases from J, leaving 6 bases between. CDR3 sequence (DNA): TGTGCTAGTGGTTTGGTATTCGTAGCTTTCTTT. Residues: CASGLVFVAFF.

The chain carries TRBV28 and TRBJ2-1; the D gene is possibly TRBD2 (6 bases). V was clipped by 6 bases and J by 2 bases, with 11 bases between them. Germline V gives CDR1 MDHEN, CDR2 SYDVKM. CDR3 length: 14 residues. The DNA for the CDR3 is TGTGCCAGCAGGCGGGATGCACCCTACAATGAGCAGTTCTTC. It is translated as CASRRDAPYNEQFF. Together with reference TRBV28 and TRBJ2-1, the CDR3 gives the full variable domain: DVKVTQSSRYLVKRTGEKVFLECVQDMDHENMFWYRQDPGLGLRLIYFSYDVKMKEKGDIPEGYSVSREKKERFSLILESASTNQTSMYLCASRRDAPYNEQFFGPGTRLTVL.

In this sample, this clone turned up a few times. Other DNA sequences from this sample encode an identical CDR3 as well. The chain links TRBV19 to TRBJ2-7, with a weak D call TRBD2 (5 bases). The CDR3 runs 12 residues. V was pared by 3 bases and J by 6 bases, with 9 bases between. Germline-derived CDR1 and CDR2 are LNHDA and SQIVND (reference sequence). CDR3 DNA sequence: TGTGCCAGTAGTATTCGGGGTCGCGAGCAGTACTTC. Amino acid sequence: CASSIRGREQYF.

This chain connects TRBV3-1 (or the pseudogene TRBV3-2) to TRBJ1-1, with 7 positions matching TRBD1. Germline V gives CDR1 LGHDT, CDR2 YNNKEL (reference sequence). CDR3 length: 12 amino acids. The trim removed 3 bases at V and 8 bases at J, leaving 3 bases unmatched. CDR3 loop: CASSQRGREAFF. The CDR3 DNA is TGTGCCAGCAGCCAGAGGGGGCGCGAAGCTTTCTTT.

This clone has only one observation. The chain has TRBV6-5 and TRBJ2-3; D is unresolved. The CDR3 is 12 residues long. V lost 10 bases and J lost 2, with 10 bases in between. From germline, CDR1 is MNHEY and CDR2 SVGAGI. The CDR3 DNA is TGTGCCACCGTATCAGACACAGATACGCAGTATTTT. It codes for CATVSDTDTQYF.

The gene calls are TRBV12-3 or TRBV12-4 and TRBJ1-2; D not resolved. The CDR3 is 12 residues long. Trimming removed 2 bases at V and 8 bases at J, with 9 bases between. This CDR3 is CASSLISSGYTF. The CDR3 DNA is TGTGCCAGCAGTTTAATATCGTCCGGCTACACCTTC.

This clone was seen only a few times. The chain has TRBV9 and TRBJ1-3; TRBD1 is a possible D gene (5 bases). V was clipped by 3 bases and J by 3 bases, with 7 bases between them. Germline V gene lookup returns CDR1 SGDLS and CDR2 YYNGEE. The CDR3 consists of 13 residues. CDR3 loop: CASSEGIGNTIYF. In nucleotides, the CDR3 is TGTGCCAGCAGCGAGGGGATTGGAAACACCATATATTTT.

The V call is TRBV6-6, the J call TRBJ2-1; TRBD1 matches at 7 bases. This CDR3 has 16 amino acids. The trim removed 7 bases at V and 8 bases at J, leaving 17 bases unmatched. Germline-derived CDR1 and CDR2 are MNHNY and SVGAGI (reference sequence). Here the CDR3 DNA reads TGTGCCAGCACCCACGCGTCAGACAGGGATGTTGATGAGCAGTTCTTC. Its protein product is CASTHASDRDVDEQFF.

The chain employs TRBV13 and TRBJ1-2; no clear D gene. Germline CDR1 and CDR2: PRHDT and FYEKMQ (reference sequence). The CDR3 spans 11 residues. Trimming shortened V by 6 bases and J by 7 bases, and 9 bases separated the two germline ends. CDR3 sequence: CASRYGGGYTF. Written as DNA, the CDR3 is TGTGCCAGCAGATACGGAGGTGGCTACACCTTC.

The chain couples TRBV30 to TRBJ1-2; 8 bases line up with TRBD1. V shed 3 bases and J 6 bases; nucleotides not matched to a gene: 12. In germline, CDR1 is GTSNPN, CDR2 SVGIG (reference sequence). The CDR3 length is 15 residues. CDR3 bases: TGTGCCTGGAGGGTTTCGCGGCAGGGGGCGGATGGCTACACCTTC. Translating gives CAWRVSRQGADGYTF.

J is TRBJ1-3 and V is TRBV11-3; weak D call: TRBD1 (6 bases). Germline lookup yields CDR1 SGHNT and CDR2 YENEEA. With 4 bases removed from V and 4 bases from J, the gap between germline ends came to 11 bases. The CDR3 consists of 14 residues. CDR3 nucleotides: TGTGCCAGCAGCTCCCGGACAGCCGGAAACACCATATATTTT. This encodes CASSSRTAGNTIYF.

The chain couples TRBV28 to TRBJ2-7; D unclear. V shed 5 bases and J shed 7 bases, with 6 bases lying between them. CDR1 is MDHEN, CDR2 SYDVKM, per germline. The CDR3 has 10 amino acids. DNA for the CDR3: TGTGCCAGCAGTCTTAATGAGCAGTACTTC. Protein: CASSLNEQYF.